This T cell receptor (beta chain) was observed in a study of shared clonotypes between healthy human individuals (dated by TCRdb to the early 2020s). For context, the study as a whole: A few men and two women, aged 18 to 49 years, made up the cohort. To estimate repertoire size and how much clonotype sharing occurs between individuals, the study deeply sequenced the blood TCR repertoires of several healthy adults. To increase sequencing depth and limit assay-specific biases, TCR repertoire library preparation and sequencing were carried out by different laboratories using diverse techniques. Leukapheresis yielded between about 0.9 and 9.5 billion PBMCs per donor.

The donors were healthy, HIV-negative adults with no recently reported acute infections or vaccinations. All donors were Caucasian adults living in Nashville, Tennessee, USA. For unsorted samples, tens of millions of PBMCs were counted and genomic DNA was extracted with the QIAamp DNA Blood Mini kit. After blood collection by leukapheresis, PBMCs were isolated using Ficoll-Histopaque density gradient centrifugation and then cryopreserved in the vapor phase of liquid nitrogen. CDR1 is given as SGHNT and CDR2 as YENEEA, both from the germline V gene. Trimming costs V 5 bases and J 4 bases, and their ends lie 14 bases apart. Measured from the cysteine to the phenylalanine, the CDR3 is 14 residues long. Here the CDR3 DNA is all that survives: 42 bases in frame from base 1. What the research found in general, with its limitations: Pairwise subsampling led to the expectation that sequencing depth would affect the degree of clonotype sharing among donors. The small number of donors limited the genetic and exposure-history diversity represented. Only blood was sampled, and tissue TCR repertoires likely differ from those in blood.

On this clone itself: Its antigen is not yet known. The sample holds no much larger clone one base away, and base qualities are not on file.

TCR CDR3 regions were amplified from genomic DNA by multiplex PCR using the deep immunoSEQ assay. For each cell subset, the extracted genomic DNA was distributed evenly across all wells of several immunoSEQ 96-well plates, and each plate served as one replicate. For unsorted PBMC, each replicate PCR was loaded with 300 ng genomic DNA, equivalent to about 30,000 T cell genomes. Unsorted PBMC genomic DNA was sequenced across ten immunoSEQ deep assay plates. Purified libraries were quantified with a Qubit 3.0 fluorometer, sized on a Bioanalyzer 2100, and re-quantified with the KAPA Library Quantification kit. A separate single-read 150-cycle Illumina NextSeq 550 flow cell was used to sequence each immunoSEQ 96-well plate. In the authors' own workflow: The immunoSEQ output contained only junctional sequences without quality scores, so filtering could not match that applied to full-length reads. Sequences were annotated with PyIR, a Python wrapper for IgBLAST v1.9, using IMGT germline references to assign V/J genes and CDR3. Reads were removed for weak V/J assignments (E-value above 1e-6), missing CDR3, stop codons, out-of-frame junctions, or ambiguous translated residues. V3J clonotypes were defined as sequences sharing the same inferred V gene, J gene, and CDR3 amino acid sequence. The percentage overlap between two repertoires was calculated by dividing the number of shared unique clonotypes by the size of the smaller repertoire. Richness of each repertoire was evaluated using RTK rarefaction, the Chao1 estimator, and Recon v2.1 estimates of unobserved clonotypes. This immuneACCESS table, as held by TCRdb, lists in-frame sequences with V and J called but not all clones. Of the missing ones, under half trace to an unresolved V gene in checked studies; the others have no known cause. That table gives V, J and clone size, and the DNA gave D and trimming. Within this sample are 490,000 or so clones, with 70% to 80% of them counted one time only. Together, the top ten hold approximately 13% of the sample.

The chain is made from TRBV11-3 and TRBJ1-1, with the identity of the D gene unclear. The sequence was collected from a woman aged 40 to 55 in good health. Some clones in this sample may be carry-over from other donors' samples. Specimen: PBMCs. CDR3 reads: CASSLGGETTEAFF. The sequenced DNA: TGTGCCAGCAGCCTAGGTGGAGAGACCACTGAAGCTTTCTTT.